These 24 T cell receptor beta chains share one sample of origin, sequenced in a study of blood T cell repertoires in COVID-19. The repertoire was sequenced with immunoSEQ multiplex PCR; TCRdb's copy has only in-frame clones and lacks some. Seen here are 190,000 or so clones, 85% to 90% observed once, and the top ten hold approximately 0.93%. The source material was peripheral blood. Receptors originate from a woman aged 18-30 years who had recovered from COVID-19.

Details on this clone: The identical CDR3 is also encoded by other nucleotide sequences in the sample. This chain links TRBV5-1 with TRBJ2-3; 7 bases align to TRBD2. This CDR3 is 14 amino acids long. Per the germline V gene, CDR1 is SGHRS and CDR2 is YFSETQ. The trim removed 2 bases at V and 1 base at J, leaving 1 base unmatched. The CDR3: CASSLTSGTDTQYF. The CDR3, as DNA: TGCGCCAGCAGCTTAACTAGCGGCACAGATACGCAGTATTTT.

The V and J genes are TRBV18 and TRBJ1-1; D is ambiguous. Germline V CDR1 and CDR2: KGHSH, LQKENI. With 3 bases removed from V and 1 base from J, the gap between germline ends came to 6 bases. The CDR3 is 13 amino acids. CDR3 in amino acids: CASSPAGNTEAFF. CDR3 in DNA: TGTGCCAGCTCACCCGCAGGGAACACTGAAGCTTTCTTT.

This clone has a count of ten or more. The chain carries TRBV14 and TRBJ2-1, with 14 positions matching TRBD2. This CDR3 has 18 residues. Trimming removed 4 bases from V and 1 base from J; junction bases left unmatched: 6. Germline V gives CDR1 SGHDN, CDR2 FVKESK. The CDR3 loop is CASSRAGLAGESYNEQFF. CDR3 coding DNA: TGTGCCAGCAGCCGAGCGGGACTAGCGGGGGAGTCCTACAATGAGCAGTTCTTC.

The J gene is TRBJ2-1, the V gene TRBV9; unclear D gene. The germline V gene encodes CDR1 SGDLS and CDR2 YYNGEE. Trimming pared 0 bases from V and 8 bases from J, leaving 9 bases between. The CDR3 is 13 residues long. The CDR3 loop is CASSVGATHEQFF. The CDR3 DNA reads TGTGCCAGCAGCGTAGGGGCGACCCATGAGCAGTTCTTC.

This clone was observed once. This chain links TRBV5-6 with TRBJ1-5, with 12 bases identical to TRBD1. J was trimmed by 0 bases and V by 3 bases; bases with no gene match: 7. CDR1 and CDR2 (germline): SGHDT, YYEEEE. The CDR3 length is 18 residues. For the CDR3, the DNA is TGTGCCAGCAGCTGGGGACAGGGGGCTATAAATAGCAATCAGCCCCAGCATTTT. It yields the protein CASSWGQGAINSNQPQHF.

J is TRBJ1-2 and V is TRBV4-1, with 9 bases identical to TRBD1. CDR1 and CDR2 from the germline V gene are MGHRA and YSYEKL. CDR3 length: 16 residues. The J segment lost 6 bases and the V segment lost 5 bases, leaving 13 bases of the junction unmatched. The CDR3 spells CASSAIGGTGLHGYTF. CDR3 bases: TGCGCCAGCAGCGCCATTGGGGGGACAGGGCTGCATGGCTACACCTTC.

The J gene is TRBJ2-1, the V gene TRBV5-1, with D possibly matching TRBD1 (5 bases). CDR1 SGHRS and CDR2 YFSETQ come from the germline V gene. The V and J ends lost 0 bases and 10 bases respectively, with 17 bases between them. The CDR3 runs to 15 residues. In DNA form, the CDR3 reads TGCGCCAGCAGCTTGGGTAGCAGGGCCGTAATAGAGCAGTTCTTC. Its protein is CASSLGSRAVIEQFF.

The J gene is TRBJ1-2, the V gene TRBV16; possibly TRBD1 for D (5 bases). This CDR3 region has 15 residues. Germline V lookup: CDR1 KGHSY, CDR2 FQNENV. Trimming removed 0 bases at V and 2 bases at J, with 10 bases between. DNA for the CDR3: TGTGCCAGCAGCCAATCATCGACAGAGAACTATGGCTACACCTTC. Encoded protein: CASSQSSTENYGYTF.

In its sample, this clone was seen a few times. The J gene is TRBJ2-7, the V gene TRBV6-4; 7 bases fit TRBD2. Germline CDR1 is MRHNA and CDR2 is SNTAGT. V was clipped by 4 bases and J by 1 base; unmatched bases: 4. This CDR3 comprises 14 residues. The CDR3 protein is CASSAERGSYEQYV. In DNA form, the CDR3 reads TGTGCCAGCAGTGCCGAGCGGGGATCCTACGAGCAGTACGTC.

The chain combines TRBV29-1 with TRBJ1-1; no clear D gene. CDR1 SQVTM and CDR2 ANQGSEA come from the germline V gene. V dropped 3 bases and J dropped 5 bases, with 7 bases sitting between them. This CDR3 spans 11 amino acids. The CDR3 nucleotides read TGCAGCGTTGAGCCGGGGACTGAAGCTTTCTTT. This sequence encodes CSVEPGTEAFF.

The rearrangement joins TRBV18 to TRBJ1-5; 7 positions agree with TRBD1. The CDR3 is 16 amino acids. Germline trimming cut 2 bases from V and 1 base from J; bases unmatched to any gene: 5. The V gene's germline CDR1 is KGHSH and CDR2 LQKENI. CDR3 in amino acids: CASSPGTDRSNQPQHF. As DNA, the CDR3 is TGTGCCAGCTCACCAGGGACAGACCGGAGCAATCAGCCCCAGCATTTT.

The chain carries TRBV27 and TRBJ2-1, with 7 nucleotides matching TRBD1. The V and J ends lost 6 bases and 6 bases, in that order; junction bases with no gene match: 5. This CDR3 contains 13 residues. Per the germline V gene, CDR1 is MNHEY and CDR2 is SMNVEV (reference sequence). The CDR3: CASRQGQPNEQFF. The CDR3 DNA is TGTGCCAGCAGACAGGGACAGCCCAATGAGCAGTTCTTC.

This sequence joins TRBV15 and TRBJ1-5, with 7 bases aligning to TRBD1. Germline assignment: CDR1 LNHNV and CDR2 YYDKDF (reference sequence). The CDR3 contains 14 residues. The V gene end was trimmed by 3 bases and the J gene end by 6 bases; junction bases not matched to a gene: 5. The CDR3 region has the DNA TGTGCCACCAGCAGTTACAGGGGACGTCAGCCCCAGCATTTT. It is translated as CATSSYRGRQPQHF.

V gene TRBV27 combines with J gene TRBJ2-4; D is possibly TRBD2 (6 bases). Germline V lookup: CDR1 MNHEY, CDR2 SMNVEV (reference sequence). The CDR3 runs 14 residues. V gave up 5 bases and J gave up 2 bases, with 10 bases separating them. This chain's CDR3 is CASSPGVTKNIQYF. The CDR3 DNA reads TGTGCCAGCAGTCCGGGGGTCACCAAAAACATTCAGTACTTC.

The chain is built from TRBV24-1 and TRBJ1-4; 8 bases align to TRBD1. The ends lost 9 bases at V and 5 bases at J; junction bases unmatched: 7. The CDR3 runs 14 residues. In germline, CDR1 is KGHDR, CDR2 SFDVKD. The DNA of the CDR3 is TGTGCCACCGGAACAGGGGGAGCAAATGAAAAACTGTTTTTT. It codes for CATGTGGANEKLFF.

This clone came up a few times. The chain is built from TRBV7-2 and TRBJ1-2; D is unresolved. The CDR3 covers 14 residues. CDR1 SGHTA and CDR2 FQGNSA come from the germline V gene. Between the trimmed V and J ends, which lost 5 bases and 2 bases, there was a span of 12 bases. CDR3 DNA sequence: TGTGCCAGCAGCGAGGAGCTCGAAAACTATGGCTACACCTTC. Translation gives CASSEELENYGYTF.

The chain uses TRBV9 and TRBJ1-2; 7 nucleotides match TRBD1. The CDR3 is 15 amino acids. Trimming took 4 bases from V and 5 from J; bases not matched to a gene: 11. The germline CDR1 and CDR2 sequences are SGDLS and YYNGEE. The CDR3 sequence is CASSSRDRPLYGYTF. The CDR3 coding sequence is TGTGCCAGCAGCTCCCGGGACAGACCGCTATATGGCTACACCTTC.

In this sample, this clone turned up once. The chain couples TRBV4-1 to TRBJ2-1; 8 bases line up with TRBD1. The CDR3 spans 14 residues. Germline trimming cut 3 bases from V and 10 bases from J; bases unmatched to any gene: 8. CDR1 MGHRA and CDR2 YSYEKL come from the germline V gene. DNA for the CDR3: TGCGCCAGCAGCCATGGACAGGGATTCAACGAGCAGTTCTTC. It yields the protein CASSHGQGFNEQFF.

The CDR3 nucleotides read TGTGCCAGCAGTTCCTTCGCGGGGGCCTGGGGCAATGAGCAGTTCTTC. Protein: CASSSFAGAWGNEQFF. V and J are TRBV5-4 and TRBJ2-1, with D possibly TRBD2 on 7 matching bases. Trimming left V 5 bases short and J 6 bases short, with 21 bases between. The CDR3 spans 16 residues. The V gene's germline CDR1 is SGHNT and CDR2 YYREEE (reference sequence). Based on the CDR3 plus reference TRBV5-4 and TRBJ2-1, the full variable domain is ETGVTQSPTHLIKTRGQQVTLRCSSQSGHNTVSWYQQALGQGPQFIFQYYREEENGRGNFPPRFSGLQFPNYSSELNVNALELDDSALYLCASSSFAGAWGNEQFFGPGTRLTVL.

The V and J genes are TRBV5-4 and TRBJ2-1; TRBD2 agrees at 13 bases. This CDR3 is built from 15 residues. The V gene's germline CDR1 is SGHNT and CDR2 YYREEE (reference sequence). Germline trimming cut 2 bases from V and 10 bases from J; bases unmatched to any gene: 6. The CDR3 nucleotides read TGTGCCAGCAGCTTTAGACTAGCGGGGGGTGGGGAGCAGTTCTTC. Translated, it gives CASSFRLAGGGEQFF.

The J gene is TRBJ1-4, the V gene TRBV4-1, with TRBD1 as a possible D gene (6 bases). Germline-derived CDR1 and CDR2 are MGHRA and YSYEKL. This CDR3 comprises 14 residues. V lost 2 bases, J lost 8 bases, and 12 bases lay in between. The CDR3 nucleotides read TGCGCCAGCAGCCAAATGTCAGGGGAAGAAAAACTGTTTTTT. It translates to CASSQMSGEEKLFF.

This chain connects TRBV6-2 or TRBV6-3 to TRBJ1-6; D remains ambiguous. Germline CDR1 reads MNHEY; CDR2 reads SVGEGT. The CDR3 length is 15 residues. Trimming took 2 bases from V and 0 from J, leaving 5 bases between them. CDR3 in DNA: TGTGCCAGCAGTTACAGGAGCTCCTATAATTCACCCCTCCACTTT. It encodes CASSYRSSYNSPLHF.

The chain joins TRBV19 to TRBJ2-5, with 11 bases fitting TRBD2. The V gene's germline CDR1 is LNHDA and CDR2 SQIVND (reference sequence). V shed 3 bases, J shed 7 bases, and the junction held 4 bases outside the gene matches. This CDR3 is 14 amino acids long. DNA for the CDR3: TGTGCCAGTAGTATCGGGACTAGCGGTGGGACCCAGTACTTC. Translating gives CASSIGTSGGTQYF.

The rearrangement uses TRBV20-1 and TRBJ2-1, with D hard to call. Germline V gives CDR1 DFQATT, CDR2 SNEGSKA (reference sequence). The CDR3 loop spans 11 amino acids. V shed 3 bases and J shed 9 bases, with 9 bases lying between them. The CDR3 is CSASTVVEQFF. The CDR3 DNA reads as TGCAGTGCTAGCACGGTCGTTGAGCAGTTCTTC.